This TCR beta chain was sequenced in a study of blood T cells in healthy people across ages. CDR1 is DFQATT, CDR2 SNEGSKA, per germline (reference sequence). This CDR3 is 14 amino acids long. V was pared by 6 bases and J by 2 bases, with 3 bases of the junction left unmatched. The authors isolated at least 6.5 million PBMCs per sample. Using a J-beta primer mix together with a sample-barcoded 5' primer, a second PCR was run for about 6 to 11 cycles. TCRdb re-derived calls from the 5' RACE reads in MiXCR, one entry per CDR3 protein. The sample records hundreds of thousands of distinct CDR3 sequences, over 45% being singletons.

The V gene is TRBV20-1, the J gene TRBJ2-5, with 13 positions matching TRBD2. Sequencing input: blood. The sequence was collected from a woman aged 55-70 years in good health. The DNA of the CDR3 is TGCAGTGCGGGACTAGCGGGGCCACAAGAGACCCAGTACTTC. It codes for CSAGLAGPQETQYF.